The T cell receptor beta chain described here comes from a study of blood T cell repertoires in COVID-19. This table comes from immunoSEQ multiplex PCR, and its TCRdb copy is limited to in-frame clones, with some not included. The repertoire consists of 250,000 to 300,000 clones, with approximately 91% occurring once and the leading ten covering 10% to 12%. Trimming left V 4 bases short and J 4 bases short, with 11 bases between. Per germline, CDR1 SGHAT and CDR2 FQNNGV. This CDR3 region has 13 residues. V gene TRBV11-2 combines with J gene TRBJ2-7; the D gene is possibly TRBD1 (6 bases). This TCR came from a woman aged 25 to 39 with COVID-19, enrolled during active disease. Sequencing was performed on peripheral blood. CDR3 sequence: CASSSGQLYEQYF. CDR3 in DNA: TGTGCCAGCAGCTCGGGACAATTATACGAGCAGTACTTC.